Shown below are 14 T cell receptor beta chains from a single sample sequenced in a study of metastatic and nonmetastatic thyroid tumors. TCRdb re-analyzed the PCR reads using MiXCR. The sample has 21,000 or so clones, around 20% seen once. All patients reached thyroid surgery having received no treatment beforehand. The sample taken for sequencing was blood. The receptors were gathered from a female donor with papillary thyroid cancer or a benign thyroid nodule (not recorded which). Some clones in this sample may be carry-over from other donors' samples.

Concerning this clone itself: At one end, the junction sequence differs from germline, possibly due to a read error. CDR3 DNA: TGCAGTGCTAGAGATAGGGTACAGGGTGGCTACAAGTTC. Protein sequence: CSARDRVQGGYKF. The gene calls are TRBV20-1 and TRBJ1-2, with D possibly matching TRBD1 (6 bases). Germline V CDR1 and CDR2: DFQATT, SNEGSKA (reference sequence). This CDR3 has 13 residues.

In the case of this clone: One end of the junction is discordant with germline, which a read error may explain. The V and J genes are TRBV6-6 and TRBJ1-2, with D possibly TRBD1 on 5 matching bases. There are 12 residues in the CDR3. The germline V gene encodes CDR1 MNHNY and CDR2 SVGAGI (reference sequence). CDR3 in amino acids: CASSYGDYGYTF. The CDR3, as DNA: TGTGCCAGTAGTTACGGGGACTATGGCTACACCTTT.

This clone was found many times. This sequence joins TRBV7-2 and TRBJ1-1; D gene unclear. Looked up from germline, CDR1 is SGHTA and CDR2 is FQGNSA. This CDR3 has 14 residues. Trimming took off 5 bases at V and 1 base at J, with 11 bases between the two ends. DNA of the CDR3: TGTGCCAGCAGCCCCGACCGGGGGAACACTGAAGCTTTCTTT. Translating it yields CASSPDRGNTEAFF.

The chain carries TRBV20-1 and TRBJ2-1, with TRBD1 matching 7 bases. V lost 1 base and J lost 0; bases outside the gene matches: 6. CDR1 is DFQATT and CDR2 is SNEGSKA in the germline V gene (reference sequence). This CDR3 region has 16 residues. The CDR3 sequence: CSARADRPSSYNEQFF. In DNA form, the CDR3 reads TGCAGTGCTAGAGCGGACAGGCCGAGCTCCTACAATGAGCAGTTCTTC.

This clone was detected ten times or more. This chain links TRBV24-1 with TRBJ2-1, with a weak D call TRBD1 (9 bases). Trimming took off 8 bases at V and 9 bases at J, with 34 bases between the two ends. This CDR3 contains 19 residues. From germline, CDR1 is KGHDR and CDR2 SFDVKD. In DNA, the CDR3 is TGTGCCACCAAACGCGGACAGGGGCGGCCTAAAGGACTAGCCCCTGAGCAGTTCTTC. Protein product: CATKRGQGRPKGLAPEQFF.

Turning to this clone: The junction differs from germline at one of its ends, possibly a read error. This rearrangement joins TRBV7-8 to TRBJ2-7; D is undetermined. The CDR3 is made up of 12 amino acids. Germline CDR1 and CDR2: SGHVS and FQNEAQ. CDR3 region: CASRLFPGERYF. CDR3 nucleotide sequence: TGTGCCAGCAGATTATTTCCAGGCGAGCGGTACTTC.

The V call is TRBV5-1, the J call TRBJ1-1; 8 bases are a match to TRBD1. V was pared by 4 bases and J by 12 bases, with 8 bases of the junction left unmatched. CDR3 length: 12 amino acids. Germline V CDR1 and CDR2: SGHRS, YFSETQ. The CDR3, as DNA: TGCGCCAGCAGCACGGGACAGGCTGAGTCTTTCTTT. It translates to CASSTGQAESFF.

This clone is medium-sized by share. The V and J genes are TRBV12-3 or TRBV12-4 and TRBJ2-7, with no clear D. There are 13 residues in the CDR3. The germline V and J ends were trimmed by 3 bases and 5 bases, with 11 bases remaining between them. The CDR3 DNA sequence: TGTGCCAGCAGTTTGTGGGGTTTGGACGAGCAGTACTTC. Amino acid sequence: CASSLWGLDEQYF.

The sample holds many counts of this clone. The genes are TRBV7-2 and TRBJ2-1, with 10 bases aligning to TRBD2. V lost 7 bases and J lost 5; bases outside the gene matches: 14. This CDR3 has 17 residues. Germline CDR1 reads SGHTA; CDR2 reads FQGNSA. The DNA for the CDR3 is TGTGCCAGCAACTCTAAGCGGGGGGGCCGACACCACAATGAGCAGTTCTTC. This translates into CASNSKRGGRHHNEQFF.

This clone was seen at least ten times. This rearrangement joins TRBV7-3 to TRBJ1-6; 8 bases map to TRBD1. The germline CDR1 and CDR2 sequences are SGHTA and FQGTGA. After removal of 4 bases from V and 7 bases from J, the junction contained 9 bases not matched to a gene. The CDR3 is made up of 16 amino acids. For the CDR3, the DNA is TGTGCCAGCAGCTCCGTCAGCGACAGGGGAAATTCACCCCTCCACTTT. This sequence encodes CASSSVSDRGNSPLHF.

This clone has a count of ten or more. The J gene is TRBJ2-7, the V gene TRBV7-9; D is unclear. CDR1 and CDR2 from the germline V gene are SEHNR and FQNEAQ (reference sequence). V was shortened by 7 bases and J by 5 bases, with 9 bases between the two germline ends. The CDR3 runs to 11 residues. For the CDR3, the DNA is TGTGCCAGCACCCTAGGAGACGAGCAGTACTTC. Protein product: CASTLGDEQYF.

This clone has a count of ten or more. The chain uses TRBV6-2 or TRBV6-3 and TRBJ2-1; 10 bases align to TRBD2. Germline-derived CDR1 and CDR2 are MNHEY and SVGEGT. This CDR3 comprises 16 residues. V lost 0 bases, J lost 7 bases, and 6 bases stayed unmatched. As DNA, the CDR3 is TGTGCCAGCAGTTACTCGTATCAGCGGGAGGGAAATGAGCAGTTCTTC. Encoded protein: CASSYSYQREGNEQFF.

Many counts were recorded for this clone. The sample contains more than one DNA sequence encoding this CDR3. J is TRBJ1-1 and V is TRBV30; the D is unclear. Germline V gene sequence: CDR1 GTSNPN, CDR2 SVGIG (reference sequence). CDR3 size: 13 residues. V was clipped by 3 bases and J by 3 bases, with 11 bases between them. The DNA for the CDR3 is TGTGCCTGGAGCCTGCAGAGGCACACTGAAGCTTTCTTT. Translation gives CAWSLQRHTEAFF.

The rearrangement uses TRBV20-1 and TRBJ1-5; the D gene is possibly TRBD1 (5 bases). Per germline, CDR1 DFQATT and CDR2 SNEGSKA (reference sequence). CDR3 size: 13 residues. With 4 bases removed from V and 11 bases from J, the gap between germline ends came to 18 bases. As DNA, the CDR3 is TGCAGTGCTACTGACTCAGGAGGGGAGACCCAGCATTTT. Protein product: CSATDSGGETQHF.